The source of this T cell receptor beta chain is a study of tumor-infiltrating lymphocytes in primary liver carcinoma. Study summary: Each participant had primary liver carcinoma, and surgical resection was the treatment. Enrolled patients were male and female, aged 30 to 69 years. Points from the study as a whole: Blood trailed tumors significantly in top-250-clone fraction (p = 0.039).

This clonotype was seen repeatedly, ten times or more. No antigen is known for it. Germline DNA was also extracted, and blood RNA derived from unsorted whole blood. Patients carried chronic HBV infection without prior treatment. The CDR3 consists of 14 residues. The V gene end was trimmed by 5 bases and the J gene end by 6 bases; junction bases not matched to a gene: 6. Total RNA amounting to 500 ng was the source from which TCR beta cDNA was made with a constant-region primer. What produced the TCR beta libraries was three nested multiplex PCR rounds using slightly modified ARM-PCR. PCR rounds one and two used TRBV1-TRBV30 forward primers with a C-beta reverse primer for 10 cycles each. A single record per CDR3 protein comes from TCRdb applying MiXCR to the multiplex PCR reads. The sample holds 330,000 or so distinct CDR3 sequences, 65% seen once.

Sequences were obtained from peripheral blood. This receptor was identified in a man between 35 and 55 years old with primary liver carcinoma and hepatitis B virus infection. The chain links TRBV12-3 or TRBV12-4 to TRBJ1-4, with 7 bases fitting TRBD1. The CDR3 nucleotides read TGTGCCAGCAGTCGTACAGGGGATTATGAAAAACTGTTTTTT. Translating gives CASSRTGDYEKLFF.